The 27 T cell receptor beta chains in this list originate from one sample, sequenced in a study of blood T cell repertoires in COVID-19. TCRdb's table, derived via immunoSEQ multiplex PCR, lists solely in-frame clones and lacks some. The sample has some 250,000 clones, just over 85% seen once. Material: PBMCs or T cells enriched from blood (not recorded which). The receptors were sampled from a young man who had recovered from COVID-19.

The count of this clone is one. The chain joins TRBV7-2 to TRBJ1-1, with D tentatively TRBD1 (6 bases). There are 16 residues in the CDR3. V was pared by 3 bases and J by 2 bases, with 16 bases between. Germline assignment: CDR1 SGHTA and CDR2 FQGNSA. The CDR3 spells CASSFLGGGANTEAFF. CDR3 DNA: TGTGCCAGCAGCTTCCTCGGTGGGGGGGCTAACACTGAAGCTTTCTTT.

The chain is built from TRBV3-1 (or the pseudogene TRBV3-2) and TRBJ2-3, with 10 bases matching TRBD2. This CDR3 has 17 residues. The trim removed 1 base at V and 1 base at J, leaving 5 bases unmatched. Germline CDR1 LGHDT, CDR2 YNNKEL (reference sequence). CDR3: CASSQGGGLAGTDTQYF. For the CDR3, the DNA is TGTGCCAGCAGCCAAGGAGGCGGACTAGCGGGCACAGATACGCAGTATTTT.

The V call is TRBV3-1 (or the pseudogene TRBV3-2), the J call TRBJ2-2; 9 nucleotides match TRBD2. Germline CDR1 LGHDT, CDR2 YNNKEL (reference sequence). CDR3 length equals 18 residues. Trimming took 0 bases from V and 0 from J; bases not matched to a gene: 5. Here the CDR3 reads CASSQDRGGRANTGELFF. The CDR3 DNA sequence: TGTGCCAGCAGCCAAGATCGCGGCGGGAGGGCGAACACCGGGGAGCTGTTTTTT.

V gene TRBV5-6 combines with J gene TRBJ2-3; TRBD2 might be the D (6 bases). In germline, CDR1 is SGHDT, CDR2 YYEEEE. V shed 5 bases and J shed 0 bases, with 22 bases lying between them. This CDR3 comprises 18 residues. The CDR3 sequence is CASRIGSLSGTSTDTQYF. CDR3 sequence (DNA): TGTGCCAGCAGGATTGGGAGTCTTAGCGGAACTAGCACAGATACGCAGTATTTT. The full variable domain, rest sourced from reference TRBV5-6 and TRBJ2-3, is DAGVTQSPTHLIKTRGQQVTLRCSPKSGHDTVSWYQQALGQGPQFIFQYYEEEERQRGNFPDRFSGHQFPNYSSELNVNALLLGDSALYLCASRIGSLSGTSTDTQYFGPGTRLTVL.

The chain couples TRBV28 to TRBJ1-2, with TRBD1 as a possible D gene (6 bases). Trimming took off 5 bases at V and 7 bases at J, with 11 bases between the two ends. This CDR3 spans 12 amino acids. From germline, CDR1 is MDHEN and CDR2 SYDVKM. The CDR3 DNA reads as TGTGCCAGCAGTCTTCAGGGGATTGGCTACACCTTC. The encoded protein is CASSLQGIGYTF.

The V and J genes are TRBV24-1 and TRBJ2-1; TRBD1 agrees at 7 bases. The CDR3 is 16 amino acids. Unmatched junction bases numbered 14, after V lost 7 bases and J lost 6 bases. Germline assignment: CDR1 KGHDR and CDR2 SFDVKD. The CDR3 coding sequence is TGTGCCACCAGCGACAGGGTCGGGGTCGTAGGCAATGAGCAGTTCTTC. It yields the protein CATSDRVGVVGNEQFF.

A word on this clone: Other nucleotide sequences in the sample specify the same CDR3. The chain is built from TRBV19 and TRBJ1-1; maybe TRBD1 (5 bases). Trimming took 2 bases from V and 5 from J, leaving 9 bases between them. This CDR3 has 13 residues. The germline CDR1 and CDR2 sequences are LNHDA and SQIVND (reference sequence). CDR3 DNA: TGTGCCAGTAGTATAATCGGGGGGACTGAAGCTTTCTTT. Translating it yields CASSIIGGTEAFF.

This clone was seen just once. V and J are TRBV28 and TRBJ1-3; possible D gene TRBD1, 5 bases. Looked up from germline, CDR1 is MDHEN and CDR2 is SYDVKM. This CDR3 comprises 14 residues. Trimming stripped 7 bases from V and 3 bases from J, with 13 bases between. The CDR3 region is CASTSPGYGNTIYF. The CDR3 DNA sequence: TGTGCCAGCACTTCTCCAGGGTATGGAAACACCATATATTTT.

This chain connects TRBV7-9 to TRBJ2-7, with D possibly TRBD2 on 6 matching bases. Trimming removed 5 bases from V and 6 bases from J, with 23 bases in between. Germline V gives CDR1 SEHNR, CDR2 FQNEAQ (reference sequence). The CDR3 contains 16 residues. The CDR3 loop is CASSGRSPGAVLEQYF. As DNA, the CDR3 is TGTGCCAGCAGCGGGAGGAGTCCGGGAGCGGTCCTCGAGCAGTACTTC.

In nucleotides, the CDR3 is TGTGCCAGCAGCAAGGGACAGAACACTGAAGCTTTCTTT. Amino acid sequence: CASSKGQNTEAFF. The chain joins TRBV12-3 or TRBV12-4 to TRBJ1-1, with D possibly TRBD1 on 6 matching bases. The V gene lost 6 bases and the J gene lost 1 base, with 9 bases spanning the gap. This CDR3 contains 13 residues.

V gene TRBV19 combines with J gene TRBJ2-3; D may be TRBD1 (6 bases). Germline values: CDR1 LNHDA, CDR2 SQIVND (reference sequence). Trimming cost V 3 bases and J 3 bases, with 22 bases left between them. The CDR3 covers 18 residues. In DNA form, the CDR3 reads TGTGCCAGTAGTATTAGCCTCCCTCCAGGGGTTGGGACAGATACGCAGTATTTT. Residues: CASSISLPPGVGTDTQYF.

The CDR3 DNA follows: TGTGCCAGCAGCCAACCCGGACTAGCGGGAAGCTACGAGCAGTACTTC. It encodes CASSQPGLAGSYEQYF. The chain couples TRBV3-1 (or the pseudogene TRBV3-2) to TRBJ2-7; TRBD2 agrees at 12 bases. V lost 2 bases, J lost 3 bases, and 5 bases stayed unmatched. The CDR3 consists of 16 residues. CDR1 LGHDT and CDR2 YNNKEL come from the germline V gene (reference sequence).

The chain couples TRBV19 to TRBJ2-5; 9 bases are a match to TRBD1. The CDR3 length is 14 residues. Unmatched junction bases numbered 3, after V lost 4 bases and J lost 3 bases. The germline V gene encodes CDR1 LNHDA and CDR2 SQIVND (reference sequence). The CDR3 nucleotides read TGTGCCAGTAGTAGGGGACAGGGAAAAGAGACCCAGTACTTC. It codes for CASSRGQGKETQYF.

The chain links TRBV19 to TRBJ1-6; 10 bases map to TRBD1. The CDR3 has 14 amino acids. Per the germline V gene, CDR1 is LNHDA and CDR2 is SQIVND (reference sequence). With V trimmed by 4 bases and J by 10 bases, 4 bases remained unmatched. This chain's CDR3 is CASSTTGGESPLHF. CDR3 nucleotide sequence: TGTGCCAGTAGTACGACAGGGGGCGAGTCACCCCTCCACTTT. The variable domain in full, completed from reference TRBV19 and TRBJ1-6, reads DGGITQSPKYLFRKEGQNVTLSCEQNLNHDAMYWYRQDPGQGLRLIYYSQIVNDFQKGDIAEGYSVSREKKESFPLTVTSAQKNPTAFYLCASSTTGGESPLHFGNGTRLTVT.

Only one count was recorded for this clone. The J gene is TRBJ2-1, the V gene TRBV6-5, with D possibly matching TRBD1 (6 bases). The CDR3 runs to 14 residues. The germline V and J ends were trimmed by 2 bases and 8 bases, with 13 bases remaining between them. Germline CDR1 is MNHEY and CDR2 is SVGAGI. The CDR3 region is CASSYRGYDDEQFF. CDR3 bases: TGTGCCAGCAGTTACAGGGGGTATGACGATGAGCAGTTCTTC.

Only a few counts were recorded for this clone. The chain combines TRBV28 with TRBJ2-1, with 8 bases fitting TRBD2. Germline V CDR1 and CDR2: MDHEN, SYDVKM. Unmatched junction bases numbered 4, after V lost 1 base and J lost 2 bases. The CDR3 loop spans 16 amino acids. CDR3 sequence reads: CASSLLREDTYNEQFF. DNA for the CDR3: TGTGCCAGCAGTTTATTGCGGGAGGACACCTACAATGAGCAGTTCTTC.

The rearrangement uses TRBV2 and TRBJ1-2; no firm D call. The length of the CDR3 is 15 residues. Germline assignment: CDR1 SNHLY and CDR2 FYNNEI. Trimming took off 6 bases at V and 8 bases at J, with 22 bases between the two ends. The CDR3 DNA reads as TGTGCCAGCAGCGCTAAAAGGGAGGCCCCCCTCGGCTACACCTTC. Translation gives CASSAKREAPLGYTF.

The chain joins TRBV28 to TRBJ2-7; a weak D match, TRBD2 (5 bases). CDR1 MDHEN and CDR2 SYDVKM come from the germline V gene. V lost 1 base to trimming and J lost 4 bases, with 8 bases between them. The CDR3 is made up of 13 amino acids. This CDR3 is CASSLSSGYEQYF. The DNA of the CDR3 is TGTGCCAGCAGTTTATCCTCGGGGTACGAGCAGTACTTC.

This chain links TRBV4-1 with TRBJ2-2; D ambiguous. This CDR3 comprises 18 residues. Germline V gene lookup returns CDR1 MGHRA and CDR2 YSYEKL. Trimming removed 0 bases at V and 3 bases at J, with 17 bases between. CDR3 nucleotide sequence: TGCGCCAGCAGCCAAGATCACGGGTCAGAAATTGACACCGGGGAGCTGTTTTTT. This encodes CASSQDHGSEIDTGELFF.

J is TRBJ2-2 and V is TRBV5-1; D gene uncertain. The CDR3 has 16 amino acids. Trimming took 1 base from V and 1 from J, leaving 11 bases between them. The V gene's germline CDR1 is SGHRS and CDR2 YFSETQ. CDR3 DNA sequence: TGCGCCAGCAGCTTGACCCTTTCGGTGAACACCGGGGAGCTGTTTTTT. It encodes CASSLTLSVNTGELFF.

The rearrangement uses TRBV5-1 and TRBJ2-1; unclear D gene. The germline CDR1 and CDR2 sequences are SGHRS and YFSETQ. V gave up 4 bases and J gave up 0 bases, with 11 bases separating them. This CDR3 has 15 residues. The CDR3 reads CASSADSSSYNEQFF. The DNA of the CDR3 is TGCGCCAGCAGCGCCGACTCCAGCTCCTACAATGAGCAGTTCTTC.

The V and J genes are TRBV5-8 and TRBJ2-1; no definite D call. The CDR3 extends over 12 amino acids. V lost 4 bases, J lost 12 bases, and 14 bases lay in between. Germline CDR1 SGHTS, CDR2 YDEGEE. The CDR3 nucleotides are TGTGCCAGCAGCCCCATGACTGGCGCGCAGTTCTTC. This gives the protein CASSPMTGAQFF.

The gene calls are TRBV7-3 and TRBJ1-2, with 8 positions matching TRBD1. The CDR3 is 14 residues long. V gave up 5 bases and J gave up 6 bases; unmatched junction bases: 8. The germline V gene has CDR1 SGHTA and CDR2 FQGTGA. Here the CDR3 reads CASSTTGTGHGYTF. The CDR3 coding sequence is TGTGCCAGCAGCACAACCGGGACAGGTCATGGCTACACCTTC.

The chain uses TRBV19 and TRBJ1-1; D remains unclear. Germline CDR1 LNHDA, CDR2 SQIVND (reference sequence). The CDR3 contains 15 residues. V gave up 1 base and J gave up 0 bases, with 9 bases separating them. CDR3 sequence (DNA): TGTGCCAGTAGTATAGCGTCCACACTGAACACTGAAGCTTTCTTT. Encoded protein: CASSIASTLNTEAFF. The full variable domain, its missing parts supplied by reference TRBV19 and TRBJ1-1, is DGGITQSPKYLFRKEGQNVTLSCEQNLNHDAMYWYRQDPGQGLRLIYYSQIVNDFQKGDIAEGYSVSREKKESFPLTVTSAQKNPTAFYLCASSIASTLNTEAFFGQGTRLTVV.

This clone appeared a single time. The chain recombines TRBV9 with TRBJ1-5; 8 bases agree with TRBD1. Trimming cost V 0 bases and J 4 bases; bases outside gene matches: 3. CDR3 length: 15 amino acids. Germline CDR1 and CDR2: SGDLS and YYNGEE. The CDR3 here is CASSVGGQGNQPQHF. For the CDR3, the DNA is TGTGCCAGCAGCGTAGGTGGACAGGGAAATCAGCCCCAGCATTTT.

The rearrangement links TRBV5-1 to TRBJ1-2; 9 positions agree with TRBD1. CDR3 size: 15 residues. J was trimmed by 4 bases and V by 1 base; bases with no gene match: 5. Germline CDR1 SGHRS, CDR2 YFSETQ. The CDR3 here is CASSLTGGEVYGYTF. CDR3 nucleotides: TGCGCCAGCAGCTTGACAGGGGGCGAGGTCTATGGCTACACCTTC.

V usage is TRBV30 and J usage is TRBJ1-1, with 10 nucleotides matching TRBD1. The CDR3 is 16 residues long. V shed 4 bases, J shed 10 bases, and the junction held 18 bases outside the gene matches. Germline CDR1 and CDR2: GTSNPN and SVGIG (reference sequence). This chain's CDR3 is CAWTPPVGQGERGAFF. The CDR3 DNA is TGTGCCTGGACCCCCCCCGTCGGACAGGGGGAGAGGGGAGCTTTCTTT.